Described below is a single TCR beta chain sequence and its context. The data are from a study of PD-L1 blockade in urothelial cancer. TCRdb's copy holds only in-frame clones and misses some; the assay was immunoSEQ multiplex PCR. The profile shows around 56,000 clones, roughly 86% of them singletons. This CDR3 region has 14 residues. Germline-derived CDR1 and CDR2 are SNHLY and FYNNEI. Deletions cut 10 bases from V and 2 bases from J, with 15 bases between. The chain links TRBV2 to TRBJ2-1; the D gene is possibly TRBD2 (7 bases). This TCR derives from a man in his fifties or sixties with urothelial cancer. Specimen: PBMCs, collected around atezolizumab (anti-PD-L1) treatment. CDR3 DNA: TGTGCCACCTGGGGGAGGGGGGCCTACAATGAGCAGTTCTTC. Translation: CATWGRGAYNEQFF.